The 22 T cell receptor beta chains reported below all come from one sample, sequenced in a study of T cell repertoires in cytomegalovirus infection. TCRdb analysed the reads with MiXCR anew, one entry per CDR3 protein. The sample consists of more than 150,000 distinct CDR3 sequences, 15% to 20% of them appearing once. Sequencing was done on a sample of CD8+ T cells from PBMCs. All receptors derive from a human donor in good health (CMV status not recorded). Some clones in this sample may be carry-over from other donors' samples.

This clonotype was counted only a few times. The rearrangement links TRBV6-1 to TRBJ2-1, with a tentative D call TRBD2 (6 bases). The germline gives CDR1 MNHNS, CDR2 SASEGT. V lost 7 bases to trimming and J lost 2 bases, with 18 bases between them. The CDR3 length is 16 residues. The CDR3 spells CASTQRSSATYNEQFF. The CDR3 DNA follows: TGTGCCAGCACCCAACGGTCTAGCGCGACCTACAATGAGCAGTTCTTC.

This clonotype was recorded at least ten times. V and J are TRBV7-2 and TRBJ2-7; 10 bases line up with TRBD2. V shed 3 bases, J shed 5 bases, and the junction held 10 bases outside the gene matches. The germline V gene has CDR1 SGHTA and CDR2 FQGNSA. The CDR3 is 16 residues long. The chain's CDR3 is CASSLGYSGGFNEQYF. The CDR3 bases are TGTGCCAGCAGCTTGGGCTATAGCGGGGGGTTCAACGAGCAGTACTTC.

The chain combines TRBV9 with TRBJ2-1; 10 bases are shared with TRBD2. The germline CDR1 and CDR2 sequences are SGDLS and YYNGEE. V gave up 0 bases and J gave up 8 bases; unmatched junction bases: 5. The CDR3 spans 15 residues. CDR3 nucleotide sequence: TGTGCCAGCAGCGTAGCAGCGGGAGGGCCCGATGAGCAGTTCTTC. Its protein is CASSVAAGGPDEQFF.

This clonotype has only a few counts. The gene calls are TRBV7-2 and TRBJ1-3, with a possible D match to TRBD1 (6 bases). Looked up from germline, CDR1 is SGHTA and CDR2 is FQGNSA. This CDR3 has 15 amino acids. The V end was cut by 5 bases, the J end by 6 bases, with 17 bases between. DNA for the CDR3: TGTGCCAGCAGCCACTTAGACAGGCCGATAAACACCATATATTTT. Its translation: CASSHLDRPINTIYF.

This clonotype showed up just a few times. The chain is built from TRBV6-2 or TRBV6-3 and TRBJ1-1; D gene ambiguous. V was pared by 3 bases and J by 11 bases, with 13 bases between. The CDR3 covers 12 residues. CDR1 and CDR2 from the germline V gene are MNHEY and SVGEGT. Here the CDR3 reads CASSYSIQWAFF. CDR3 sequence (DNA): TGTGCCAGCAGTTATTCGATACAATGGGCTTTCTTT.

The V and J genes are TRBV28 and TRBJ2-2; perhaps TRBD2 as D (6 bases). This CDR3 comprises 16 residues. The germline V gene encodes CDR1 MDHEN and CDR2 SYDVKM. V was trimmed by 3 bases and J by 2 bases, leaving 13 bases between them. The CDR3 here is CASSFFLAGNTGELFF. CDR3 coding DNA: TGTGCCAGCAGTTTTTTTCTGGCGGGAAACACCGGGGAGCTGTTTTTT.

This clonotype was seen at least ten times. The gene calls are TRBV25-1 and TRBJ2-5; tentative D call: TRBD2 (5 bases). Germline CDR1 reads MGHDK; CDR2 reads SYGVNS. Trimming pared 2 bases from V and 1 base from J, leaving 8 bases between. The CDR3 consists of 14 residues. CDR3 coding DNA: TGTGCCAGCAGTGAACTGGACTTCCAAGAGACCCAGTACTTC. Residues: CASSELDFQETQYF. The whole variable domain, remainder taken from reference TRBV25-1 and TRBJ2-5, is EADIYQTPRYLVIGTGKKITLECSQTMGHDKMYWYQQDPGMELHLIHYSYGVNSTEKGDLSSESTVSRIRTEHFPLTLESARPSHTSQYLCASSELDFQETQYFGPGTRLLVL.

J is TRBJ2-7 and V is TRBV6-2 or TRBV6-3, with TRBD1 matching 7 bases. There are 15 residues in the CDR3. Unmatched junction bases numbered 10, after V lost 2 bases and J lost 6 bases. Germline values: CDR1 MNHEY, CDR2 SVGEGT. The CDR3 bases are TGTGCCAGCAGTTACGAGCGACAGGGTGTATCCGAGCAGTACTTC. Translation gives CASSYERQGVSEQYF.

This clonotype was found a few times. The chain links TRBV7-9 to TRBJ1-2; 8 bases fit TRBD1. V lost 4 bases to trimming and J lost 4 bases; unmatched junction nucleotides: 8. This CDR3 comprises 15 residues. Germline V gene lookup returns CDR1 SEHNR and CDR2 FQNEAQ (reference sequence). Here the CDR3 DNA reads TGTGCCAGCAGCTCCGGGACAGGCAACTTCTATGGCTACACCTTC. As protein: CASSSGTGNFYGYTF.

V usage is TRBV6-5 and J usage is TRBJ2-7; D is perhaps TRBD1 (5 bases). V lost 4 bases and J 7 bases, leaving 14 bases between the germline ends. The CDR3 length is 13 residues. The germline V gene has CDR1 MNHEY and CDR2 SVGAGI. CDR3 protein: CASSSQGLREQYF. Written as DNA, the CDR3 is TGTGCCAGCAGTTCCCAGGGCCTAAGGGAGCAGTACTTC.

This clonotype was recorded at least ten times. The J gene is TRBJ2-7, the V gene TRBV7-8; 8 bases are shared with TRBD1. Germline CDR1 reads SGHVS; CDR2 reads FQNEAQ. After removal of 5 bases from V and 1 base from J, the junction contained 13 bases not matched to a gene. The CDR3 extends over 17 amino acids. The CDR3 nucleotides read TGTGCCAGCAGCACCCAAGCGACAGGGGAGTTTTCCTACGAGCAGTACTTC. Translating gives CASSTQATGEFSYEQYF.

V is TRBV5-1 and J is TRBJ2-7; D is uncertain. The CDR3 runs 15 residues. V was pared by 4 bases and J by 5 bases, with 19 bases between. Germline loops: CDR1 SGHRS, CDR2 YFSETQ. DNA of the CDR3: TGCGCCAGCAGCGTACCCAAGGAATTAGTGGACGAGCAGTACTTC. Its protein is CASSVPKELVDEQYF.

This clonotype appeared a few times. The gene calls are TRBV5-6 and TRBJ2-7; 9 bases are shared with TRBD1. This CDR3 comprises 13 residues. The germline CDR1 and CDR2 sequences are SGHDT and YYEEEE. Germline trimming cut 3 bases from V and 8 bases from J; bases unmatched to any gene: 6. Written as DNA, the CDR3 is TGTGCCAGCAGCTCCGGGACAGGGTCCAAGCAGTACTTC. Encoded protein: CASSSGTGSKQYF.

The chain recombines TRBV6-1 with TRBJ2-4; TRBD2 matches 9 bases. The CDR3 has 15 amino acids. The ends lost 6 bases at V and 7 bases at J; junction bases unmatched: 10. Per the germline V gene, CDR1 is MNHNS and CDR2 is SASEGT. The CDR3 region is CASSPGTSGWNIQYF. CDR3 DNA: TGTGCCAGCAGCCCTGGTACTAGCGGGTGGAACATTCAGTACTTC.

This clonotype was found a few times. This chain joins TRBV7-2 and TRBJ2-1, with D uncertain. Germline V gives CDR1 SGHTA, CDR2 FQGNSA. Trimming took 4 bases from V and 6 from J, leaving 13 bases between them. There are 14 residues in the CDR3. The CDR3 DNA reads as TGTGCCAGCAGCTACCGGGTAAAACCCAATGAGCAGTTCTTC. Residues: CASSYRVKPNEQFF.

The chain carries TRBV2 and TRBJ2-1; 10 bases match TRBD2. The CDR3 covers 17 residues. J lost 3 bases, V lost 2 bases, and 7 bases had no gene match. CDR1 is SNHLY, CDR2 FYNNEI, per germline. CDR3 loop: CASSETSGGAIYNEQFF. CDR3 nucleotide sequence: TGTGCCAGCAGTGAAACCAGCGGGGGGGCGATCTACAATGAGCAGTTCTTC. The full variable domain, rest sourced from reference TRBV2 and TRBJ2-1, is EPEVTQTPSHQVTQMGQEVILRCVPISNHLYFYWYRQILGQKVEFLVSFYNNEISEKSEIFDDQFSVERPDGSNFTLKIRSTKLEDSAMYFCASSETSGGAIYNEQFFGPGTRLTVL.

This clonotype was picked up a small number of times. This sequence joins TRBV20-1 and TRBJ2-5; D not resolved. Germline V gene lookup returns CDR1 DFQATT and CDR2 SNEGSKA (reference sequence). V shed 7 bases and J shed 4 bases, with 22 bases lying between them. The CDR3 is 15 residues long. CDR3 region: CSGGTQLSLGETQYF. CDR3 bases: TGCAGTGGCGGAACACAACTTTCCCTGGGAGAGACCCAGTACTTC.

This chain uses TRBV6-2 or TRBV6-3 with TRBJ2-7; no clear D. Germline V lookup: CDR1 MNHEY, CDR2 SVGEGT. This CDR3 region has 13 residues. Trimming shortened V by 7 bases and J by 0 bases, and 10 bases separated the two germline ends. This CDR3 is CASTPGSSYEQYF. CDR3 in DNA: TGTGCCAGCACTCCGGGTAGCTCCTACGAGCAGTACTTC.

This clonotype was detected a few times. CDR3 residues: CASSLPSGSSYNEQFF. CDR3 DNA sequence: TGCGCCAGCAGCTTGCCTAGCGGGAGTTCCTACAATGAGCAGTTCTTC. The chain links TRBV5-1 to TRBJ2-1, with 10 bases that match TRBD2. The ends lost 1 base at V and 1 base at J; junction bases unmatched: 2. CDR1 and CDR2 (germline): SGHRS, YFSETQ. The CDR3 is 16 amino acids.

This clonotype was recorded a few times. This sequence joins TRBV27 and TRBJ1-5; D unresolved. Trimming removed 2 bases from V and 2 bases from J, with 13 bases in between. The germline CDR1 and CDR2 sequences are MNHEY and SMNVEV (reference sequence). The CDR3 extends over 16 amino acids. The CDR3 DNA follows: TGTGCCAGCAGTTTAGTGACCCCGGGAGGCAATCAGCCCCAGCATTTT. As protein: CASSLVTPGGNQPQHF.

This clonotype was observed a few times. This sequence joins TRBV7-3 and TRBJ2-2, with D possibly being TRBD1 (7 bases). V lost 2 bases and J 3 bases, leaving 13 bases between the germline ends. The CDR3 runs 16 residues. Germline assignment: CDR1 SGHTA and CDR2 FQGTGA. The CDR3 spells CASSLVVRGDTGELFF. The CDR3 region has the DNA TGTGCCAGCAGCTTAGTGGTCAGGGGGGACACCGGGGAGCTGTTTTTT.

The table lists this clonotype with a few counts. This chain connects TRBV28 to TRBJ2-1, with 10 bases fitting TRBD2. Unmatched junction bases numbered 2, after V lost 1 base and J lost 2 bases. Germline assignment: CDR1 MDHEN and CDR2 SYDVKM. This CDR3 has 16 residues. The CDR3 protein is CASSLLLAGTYNEQFF. CDR3 coding DNA: TGTGCCAGCAGTTTATTACTAGCGGGAACCTACAATGAGCAGTTCTTC.